This T cell receptor beta chain was sequenced during a study of CD8+CD57+ T cells in acquired aplastic anemia. Investigators profiled TCR beta VDJ and CDR3 from genomic DNA template. In TCRdb, the reads were re-called with MiXCR into one record per CDR3 protein. Of some 160,000 distinct CDR3 sequences listed, 45% to 55% are singletons. Individuals selected for sequencing had exhibited CD8+CD57+ cell expansion on flow cytometry. The receptor was isolated from a human donor with aplastic anemia. Sequenced sample: sorted CD4+, CD8+, or CD8+CD57+ T cells (not recorded which) from PBMCs.

CDR3 protein: CSSLLAGVVLEQFF. The CDR3 bases are TGCAGCAGCCTACTAGCGGGAGTGGTCCTTGAGCAGTTCTTC. V and J are TRBV29-1 and TRBJ2-1, with TRBD2 matching 11 bases. The CDR3 extends over 14 amino acids. Germline CDR1 SQVTM, CDR2 ANQGSEA. Trimming took 8 bases from V and 9 from J; bases not matched to a gene: 12.